This TCR beta chain was identified during a study of blood T cells in healthy people across ages. About the research overall: Through template switching, about one barcoded beta molecule was captured per two T cells, as measured in model experiments. Notes on the study in general: Comparison with aged donors showed that long-lived donors had more naive CD4+ cells and higher diversity.

The donors, healthy Caucasians from Russia, were aged roughly 6 to 90. A sample-barcoded 5' primer and a J-beta primer mix were used in a second PCR of roughly 6 to 11 cycles. Every cDNA molecule bore a tag from a template-switch adaptor containing 12 random nucleotides. TCRdb recomputed calls from the 5' RACE reads with MiXCR, one row per CDR3 protein. The sample holds hundreds of thousands of distinct CDR3 sequences, roughly three fifths seen once. Germline V CDR1 and CDR2: SGHDN, FVKESK. This CDR3 contains 15 residues. V gave up 4 bases and J gave up 8 bases, with 20 bases separating them. Comments on this clonotype: Antigen: not known.

The V gene is TRBV14, the J gene TRBJ1-2; D gene uncertain. This TCR was recovered from a man aged 35-49 years in good health. Sequences were obtained from blood. CDR3 DNA: TGTGCCAGCAGCCCCCGAGGGCCGGTAATTGGAGGCTACACCTTC. Translation gives CASSPRGPVIGGYTF. The full variable domain, completed using reference TRBV14 and TRBJ1-2, is EAGVTQFPSHSVIEKGQTVTLRCDPISGHDNLYWYRRVMGKEIKFLLHFVKESKQDESGMPNNRFLAERTGGTYSTLKVQPAELEDSGVYFCASSPRGPVIGGYTFGSGTRLTVV.